These 7 T cell receptor beta chains came from one sample sequenced in a study of blood T cell repertoires in COVID-19. The assay was immunoSEQ multiplex PCR, and TCRdb's table has in-frame clones only and misses some. The sample includes under 250,000 clones, over 75% of them seen just once. Sequencing was performed on peripheral blood. These receptors originate from a man aged 45 to 65 with COVID-19, enrolled during active disease.

The sample holds one count of this clone. This chain connects TRBV30 to TRBJ2-7; 10 nucleotides align to TRBD1. The trim removed 5 bases at V and 3 bases at J, leaving 7 bases unmatched. Germline V gene sequence: CDR1 GTSNPN, CDR2 SVGIG (reference sequence). This CDR3 region has 14 residues. As DNA, the CDR3 is TGTGCCTGGGCTCCGGGACAGGGGTACTACGAGCAGTACTTC. Its protein product is CAWAPGQGYYEQYF.

This sequence joins TRBV4-1 and TRBJ2-3, with TRBD2 as a possible D gene (6 bases). The CDR3 length is 16 residues. The germline gives CDR1 MGHRA, CDR2 YSYEKL. V was pared by 0 bases and J by 1 base, with 11 bases between. In DNA, the CDR3 is TGCGCCAGCAGCCAAGATAAGGCGGGACGCACAGATACGCAGTATTTT. Translating gives CASSQDKAGRTDTQYF.

This chain uses TRBV5-1 with TRBJ2-5; D unresolved. In germline, CDR1 is SGHRS, CDR2 YFSETQ. V was cut by 1 base and J by 1 base, with 5 bases left in between. The CDR3 has 13 amino acids. CDR3 nucleotide sequence: TGCGCCAGCAGCTTGCTCGGCCAAGAGACCCAGTACTTC. It yields the protein CASSLLGQETQYF.

In its sample, this clone was seen once. The gene calls are TRBV3-1 (or the pseudogene TRBV3-2) and TRBJ2-5; maybe TRBD2 (5 bases). The germline V gene has CDR1 LGHDT and CDR2 YNNKEL (reference sequence). The CDR3 is made up of 14 amino acids. V gave up 4 bases and J gave up 3 bases, with 12 bases separating them. The CDR3 coding sequence is TGTGCCAGCAGCCGAATACTAGAGAAAGAGACCCAGTACTTC. Translating gives CASSRILEKETQYF.

In this sample, this clone turned up once. The chain links TRBV30 to TRBJ2-3; 9 positions match TRBD1. V gave up 2 bases and J gave up 1 base; unmatched junction bases: 4. Per germline, CDR1 GTSNPN and CDR2 SVGIG (reference sequence). This CDR3 is 15 amino acids long. CDR3 region: CAWSLRTGGTDTQYF. The CDR3, as DNA: TGTGCCTGGAGTTTAAGGACAGGGGGCACAGATACGCAGTATTTT.

The chain couples TRBV7-9 to TRBJ2-1; D perhaps matches TRBD2 (5 bases). The length of the CDR3 is 13 residues. Trimming took 5 bases from V and 3 from J, leaving 8 bases between them. Germline lookup yields CDR1 SEHNR and CDR2 FQNEAQ (reference sequence). CDR3 region: CASSGRYYNEQFF. As DNA, the CDR3 is TGTGCCAGCAGCGGGAGATACTACAATGAGCAGTTCTTC.

V and J are TRBV21-1 and TRBJ1-2; the listed D gene, TRBD1, was not tested against the DNA. TRBV21-1 is noted as a pseudogene. This CDR3 spans 15 amino acids. CDR3 loop: CASSTRTGANYGYTF. CDR3 coding DNA: TGTGCCAGCAGCACCCGGACAGGGGCCAACTATGGCTACACCTTC.